These 16 T cell receptor beta chains were all obtained from the same sample, sequenced in a study of cytomegalovirus exposure and HLA in healthy donors. In the PCR, 60 Vbeta and 13 Jbeta primers were used. Assay: immunoSEQ multiplex PCR; the TCRdb copy retains only in-frame clones and omits some. The sample carries some 150,000 clones, roughly 83% recorded once. The specimen was PBMCs. The receptor source for this set is a human donor in good health.

The gene calls are TRBV6-6 and TRBJ2-3; D possibly corresponds to TRBD1 (5 bases). The length of the CDR3 is 14 residues. Germline CDR1 is MNHNY and CDR2 is SVGAGI (reference sequence). The V end was cut by 2 bases, the J end by 11 bases, with 17 bases between. The chain's CDR3 is CASSYPPDRPQQYF. The CDR3 bases are TGTGCCAGCAGTTACCCTCCTGACAGACCGCAGCAGTATTTT.

The chain employs TRBV7-9 and TRBJ1-2, with TRBD1 matching 10 bases. Germline trimming cut 5 bases from V and 4 bases from J; bases unmatched to any gene: 4. Germline V gene sequence: CDR1 SEHNR, CDR2 FQNEAQ (reference sequence). This CDR3 has 14 residues. CDR3 coding DNA: TGTGCCAGCAGCCCCGGGACAGGGGCCTATGGCTACACCTTC. Translated, it gives CASSPGTGAYGYTF.

The CDR3 coding sequence is TGCGCCAGCAGCTCCGGGACTTCTTATGAAAAACTGTTTTTT. Translating it yields CASSSGTSYEKLFF. This rearrangement joins TRBV5-1 to TRBJ1-4; the D gene is possibly TRBD1 (5 bases). Trimming left V 3 bases short and J 6 bases short, with 12 bases between. The germline V gene encodes CDR1 SGHRS and CDR2 YFSETQ. The CDR3 length is 14 residues. Full variable domain (remainder filled in from reference TRBV5-1 and TRBJ1-4): KAGVTQTPRYLIKTRGQQVTLSCSPISGHRSVSWYQQTPGQGLQFLFEYFSETQRNKGNFPGRFSGRQFSNSRSEMNVSTLELGDSALYLCASSSGTSYEKLFFGSGTQLSVL.

V usage is TRBV5-5 and J usage is TRBJ1-5; D possibly corresponds to TRBD1 (5 bases). Trimming left V 4 bases short and J 4 bases short, with 15 bases between. This CDR3 has 15 amino acids. The V gene's germline CDR1 is SGHKS and CDR2 YYEKEE (reference sequence). This CDR3 is CASSPNGQENQPQHF. CDR3 coding DNA: TGTGCCAGCAGCCCGAACGGACAAGAAAATCAGCCCCAGCATTTT.

This chain joins TRBV5-4 and TRBJ1-1; D possibly corresponds to TRBD1 (6 bases). CDR3 size: 16 residues. Trimming removed 2 bases at V and 3 bases at J, with 17 bases between. Per germline, CDR1 SGHNT and CDR2 YYREEE (reference sequence). CDR3: CASSFGQNRVDTEAFF. DNA of the CDR3: TGTGCCAGCAGCTTCGGCCAAAACAGGGTTGACACTGAAGCTTTCTTT.

The chain carries TRBV28 and TRBJ1-2, with 7 bases lining up with TRBD1. With 3 bases clipped from V and 2 bases from J, the junction kept 9 bases outside the gene matches. CDR3 length equals 16 residues. Germline V gene data show CDR1 as MDHEN and CDR2 as SYDVKM. The DNA for the CDR3 is TGTGCCAGCAGTTTTGCCGGGACAGAATCCAACTATGGCTACACCTTC. Its translation is CASSFAGTESNYGYTF.

A single count supports this clone. The chain uses TRBV4-1 and TRBJ1-2, with a weak D call TRBD1 (6 bases). There are 13 residues in the CDR3. The germline gives CDR1 MGHRA, CDR2 YSYEKL. Trimming took 4 bases from V and 3 from J, leaving 9 bases between them. The CDR3 protein is CASSLQGDYGYTF. CDR3 nucleotide sequence: TGCGCCAGCAGCCTACAGGGTGACTATGGCTACACCTTC.

This clone was counted only a few times. The V and J genes are TRBV5-1 and TRBJ1-2; 8 positions agree with TRBD1. CDR3 length: 14 amino acids. CDR1 and CDR2 (germline): SGHRS, YFSETQ. J gave up 8 bases and V 4 bases, and 10 bases lay outside the gene matches. CDR3 DNA: TGCGCCAGCAGCAGAGAGACAGGGGAGCGAGGCTACACCTTC. It yields the protein CASSRETGERGYTF.

The CDR3 sequence is CASSLGRQQFF. The CDR3 DNA follows: TGTGCCAGCAGTCTCGGGAGGCAGCAGTTCTTC. The V and J genes are TRBV6-6 and TRBJ2-1, with 7 bases aligning to TRBD2. V trimming: 5 bases; J trimming: 11 bases; junction bases outside the gene matches: 3. CDR3 length: 11 residues. The germline V gene has CDR1 MNHNY and CDR2 SVGAGI (reference sequence).

This chain links TRBV19 with TRBJ1-5, with D possibly matching TRBD1 (6 bases). The germline V gene encodes CDR1 LNHDA and CDR2 SQIVND (reference sequence). Trimming took off 4 bases at V and 5 bases at J, with 21 bases between the two ends. The CDR3 runs to 17 residues. DNA of the CDR3: TGTGCCAGTAGTAGGAACGCCGGGACACCACCCGATCAGCCCCAGCATTTT. Its translation is CASSRNAGTPPDQPQHF.

This chain joins TRBV10-1 and TRBJ2-1, with 7 bases fitting TRBD2. This CDR3 has 16 amino acids. The V gene's germline CDR1 is WNHNN and CDR2 SYGVQD (reference sequence). After removal of 3 bases from V and 6 bases from J, the junction contained 11 bases not matched to a gene. CDR3 in DNA: TGCGCCAGCAGTGATGGTTTCTCTAGCGGTGGCAATGAGCAGTTCTTC. Translating gives CASSDGFSSGGNEQFF.

The chain carries TRBV7-6 and TRBJ2-7; no clear D. The germline gives CDR1 SGHVS, CDR2 FNYEAQ. V was trimmed by 0 bases and J by 3 bases, leaving 6 bases between them. CDR3 length: 13 amino acids. In DNA, the CDR3 is TGTGCCAGCAGCTTAGCACCGGGCTACGAGCAGTACTTC. It encodes CASSLAPGYEQYF.

The V call is TRBV7-7, the J call TRBJ2-5; perhaps TRBD1 as D (6 bases). V was trimmed by 5 bases and J by 2 bases, leaving 12 bases between them. This CDR3 has 14 amino acids. CDR1 and CDR2 (germline): SSHAT, FNYEAQ (reference sequence). The CDR3, as DNA: TGTGCCAGCAGCCAACAGGGAGTTCAAGAGACCCAGTACTTC. Translating gives CASSQQGVQETQYF.

The chain is built from TRBV7-8 and TRBJ2-7; D is undetermined. The V gene lost 1 base and the J gene lost 6 bases, with 4 bases spanning the gap. This CDR3 comprises 11 residues. CDR1 and CDR2 (germline): SGHVS, FQNEAQ. The CDR3 DNA reads as TGTGCCAGCAGCTTAGAAGCCGAGCAGTACTTC. It specifies CASSLEAEQYF.

This clone was detected only a few times. The chain links TRBV6-1 to TRBJ1-3; D perhaps matches TRBD1 (5 bases). V gave up 8 bases and J gave up 0 bases, with 14 bases separating them. The CDR3 consists of 15 residues. Germline values: CDR1 MNHNS, CDR2 SASEGT. CDR3 in amino acids: CASGGWEFSGNTIYF. The CDR3 DNA is TGTGCCAGCGGGGGGTGGGAGTTCTCTGGAAACACCATATATTTT.

The rearrangement links TRBV1 to TRBJ1-4; the DNA was not compared with TRBD1, the D call given in the table. TRBV1 is a known pseudogene. The CDR3 length is 15 residues. CDR3 sequence reads: CTSSQEQFPNEKLFF. For the CDR3, the DNA is TGCACCAGCAGCCAAGAACAGTTTCCTAATGAAAAACTGTTTTTT.